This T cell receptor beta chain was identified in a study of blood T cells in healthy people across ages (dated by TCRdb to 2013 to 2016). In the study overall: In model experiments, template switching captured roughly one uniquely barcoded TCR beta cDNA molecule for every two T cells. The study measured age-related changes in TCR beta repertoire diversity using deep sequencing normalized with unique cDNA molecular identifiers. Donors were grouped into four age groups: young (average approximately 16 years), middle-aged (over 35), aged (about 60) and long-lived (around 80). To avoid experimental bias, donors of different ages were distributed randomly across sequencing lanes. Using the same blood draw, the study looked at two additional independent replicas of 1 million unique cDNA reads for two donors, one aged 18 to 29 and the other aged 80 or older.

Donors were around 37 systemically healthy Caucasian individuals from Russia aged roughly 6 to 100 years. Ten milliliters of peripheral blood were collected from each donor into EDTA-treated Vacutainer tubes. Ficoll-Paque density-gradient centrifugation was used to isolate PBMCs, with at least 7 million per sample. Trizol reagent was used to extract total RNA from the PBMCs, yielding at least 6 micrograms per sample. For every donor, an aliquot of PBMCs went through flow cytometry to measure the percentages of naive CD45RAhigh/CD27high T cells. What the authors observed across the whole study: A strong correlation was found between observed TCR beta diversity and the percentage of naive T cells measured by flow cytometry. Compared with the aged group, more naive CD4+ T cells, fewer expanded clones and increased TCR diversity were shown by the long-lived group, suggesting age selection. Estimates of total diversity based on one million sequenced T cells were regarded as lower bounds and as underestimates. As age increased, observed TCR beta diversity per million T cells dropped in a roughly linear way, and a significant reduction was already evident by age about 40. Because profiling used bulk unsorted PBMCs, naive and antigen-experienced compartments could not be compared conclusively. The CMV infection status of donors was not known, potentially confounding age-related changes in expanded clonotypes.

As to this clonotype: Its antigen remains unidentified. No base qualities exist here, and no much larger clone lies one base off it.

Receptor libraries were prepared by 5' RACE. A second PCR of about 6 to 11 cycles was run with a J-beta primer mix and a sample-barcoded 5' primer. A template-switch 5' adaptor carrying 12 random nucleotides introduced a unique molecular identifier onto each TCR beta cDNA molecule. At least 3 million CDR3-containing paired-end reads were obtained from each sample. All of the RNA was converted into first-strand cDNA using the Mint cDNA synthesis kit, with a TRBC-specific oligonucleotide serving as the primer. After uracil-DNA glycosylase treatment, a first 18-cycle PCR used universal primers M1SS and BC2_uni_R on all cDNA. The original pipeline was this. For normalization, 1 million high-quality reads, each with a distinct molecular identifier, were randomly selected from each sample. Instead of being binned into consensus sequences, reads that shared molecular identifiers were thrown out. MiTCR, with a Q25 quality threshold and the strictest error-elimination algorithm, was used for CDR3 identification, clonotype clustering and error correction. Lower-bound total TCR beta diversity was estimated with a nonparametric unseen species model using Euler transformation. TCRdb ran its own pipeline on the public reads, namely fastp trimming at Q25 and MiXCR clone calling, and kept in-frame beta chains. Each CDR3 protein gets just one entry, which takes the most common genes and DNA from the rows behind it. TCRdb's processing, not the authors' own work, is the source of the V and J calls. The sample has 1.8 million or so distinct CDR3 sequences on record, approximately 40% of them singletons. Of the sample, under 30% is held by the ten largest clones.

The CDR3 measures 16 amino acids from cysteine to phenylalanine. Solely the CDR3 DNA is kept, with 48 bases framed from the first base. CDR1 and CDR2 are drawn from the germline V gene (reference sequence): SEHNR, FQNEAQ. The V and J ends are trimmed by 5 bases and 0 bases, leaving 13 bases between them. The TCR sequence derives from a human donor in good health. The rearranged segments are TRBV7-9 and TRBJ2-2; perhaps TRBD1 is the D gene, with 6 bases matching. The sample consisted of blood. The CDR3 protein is CASSTPDSANTGELFF. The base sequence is TGTGCCAGCAGCACCCCGGACAGCGCGAACACCGGGGAGCTGTTTTTT.